Listed below are T cell receptor beta chains from one sample, sequenced in a study of OX40 agonist ivuxolimab in advanced cancers. Clones were sequenced by immunoSEQ multiplex PCR, and TCRdb holds only the in-frame ones, with some missing. Seen here are 20,000 or so clones, roughly 90% observed once, and the top ten hold about 14%. The material sequenced was CD4+ or CD8+ T cells sorted from blood, taken in a trial of the OX40 agonist ivuxolimab. The receptors were sampled from an adult with an advanced solid tumor such as melanoma, head and neck, liver or kidney cancer. CDR3s include the opening cysteine and the closing phenylalanine or tryptophan. A D gene is named only where the DNA matches it firmly. Clone size appears in some rows only: once, few, many, or a class for an expanded clone.

D,size,V,J,CDR3,DNA
NA,NA,TRBV19,TRBJ1-2,CASSWGDFYGYTF,TGTGCCAGTAGTTGGGGGGATTTCTATGGCTACACCTTC
TRBD1,NA,TRBV5-1,TRBJ2-1,CASSFLDRGQREQFF,TGCGCCAGCAGCTTCCTGGACAGGGGGCAGCGGGAGCAGTTCTTC
TRBD1,NA,TRBV2,TRBJ1-5,CASRTDRDLNQPQHF,TGTGCCAGCAGGACCGACAGGGATCTAAATCAGCCCCAGCATTTT
TRBD1,NA,TRBV4-1,TRBJ2-1,CASSQMGTGSRDYYNEQFF,TGCGCCAGCAGCCAGATGGGGACAGGGTCGCGGGACTACTACAATGAGCAGTTCTTC
TRBD2,NA,TRBV28,TRBJ2-5,CASEGVREEETQYF,TGTGCCAGCGAGGGGGTGCGGGAGGAAGAGACCCAGTACTTC
NA,NA,TRBV5-6,TRBJ1-1,CASSWAGAEAFF,TGTGCCAGCAGCTGGGCAGGGGCTGAAGCTTTCTTT
NA,few,TRBV13,TRBJ1-1,CASFGGLGTEAFF,TGTGCCTCCTTTGGGGGGCTGGGCACTGAAGCTTTCTTT
TRBD1,few,TRBV11-2,TRBJ2-2,CASSLVGTGGRNTGELFF,TGTGCCAGCAGCTTAGTGGGCACAGGGGGCCGGAACACCGGGGAGCTGTTTTTT
NA,NA,TRBV6-5,TRBJ1-1,CASSYSAGSAEAFF,TGTGCCAGCAGTTACTCGGCAGGGAGCGCTGAAGCTTTCTTT
NA,NA,TRBV28,TRBJ2-7,CASSIHPTEQYF,TGTGCCAGCAGCATCCACCCGACCGAGCAGTACTTC
TRBD1,NA,TRBV28,TRBJ2-5,CATPRDRGLQETQYF,TGTGCGACCCCCCGGGACAGGGGGCTCCAAGAGACCCAGTACTTC
NA,NA,TRBV5-4,TRBJ2-2,CASSLGPKETGELFF,TGTGCCAGCAGCTTGGGACCCAAGGAAACCGGGGAGCTGTTTTTT
NA,NA,TRBV7-9,TRBJ1-1,CASSSGRPRAFF,TGTGCCAGCAGCTCAGGGAGGCCAAGGGCTTTCTTT